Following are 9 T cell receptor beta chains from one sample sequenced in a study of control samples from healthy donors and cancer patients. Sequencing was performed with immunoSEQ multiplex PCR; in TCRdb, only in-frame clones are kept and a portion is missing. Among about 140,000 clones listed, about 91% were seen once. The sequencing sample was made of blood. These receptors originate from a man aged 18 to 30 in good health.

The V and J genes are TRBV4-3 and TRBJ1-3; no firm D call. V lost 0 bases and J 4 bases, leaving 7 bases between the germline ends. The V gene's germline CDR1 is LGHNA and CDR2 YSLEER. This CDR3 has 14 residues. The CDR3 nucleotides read TGCGCCAGCAGCCAAGATCAGAGAGGAAACACCATATATTTT. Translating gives CASSQDQRGNTIYF.

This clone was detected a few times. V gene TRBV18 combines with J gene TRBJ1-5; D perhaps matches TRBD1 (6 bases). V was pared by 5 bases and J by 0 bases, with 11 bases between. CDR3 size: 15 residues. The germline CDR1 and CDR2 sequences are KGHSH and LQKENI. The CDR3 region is CASSADSYSNQPQHF. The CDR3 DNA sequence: TGTGCCAGCTCAGCGGACAGTTATAGCAATCAGCCCCAGCATTTT.

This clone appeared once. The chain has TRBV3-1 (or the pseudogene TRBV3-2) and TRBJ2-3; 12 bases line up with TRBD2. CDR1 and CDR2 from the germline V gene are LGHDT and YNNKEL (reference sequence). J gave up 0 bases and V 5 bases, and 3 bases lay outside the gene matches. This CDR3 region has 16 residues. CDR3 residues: CASSTGLAGSTDTQYF. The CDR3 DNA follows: TGTGCCAGCAGCACCGGACTAGCGGGAAGCACAGATACGCAGTATTTT.

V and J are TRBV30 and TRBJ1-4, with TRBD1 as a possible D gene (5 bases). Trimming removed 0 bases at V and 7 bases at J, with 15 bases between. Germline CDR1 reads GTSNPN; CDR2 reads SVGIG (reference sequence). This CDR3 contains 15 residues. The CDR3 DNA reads TGTGCCTGGAGTGTACTGGGGGGGGAAAGTGAAAAACTGTTTTTT. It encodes CAWSVLGGESEKLFF.

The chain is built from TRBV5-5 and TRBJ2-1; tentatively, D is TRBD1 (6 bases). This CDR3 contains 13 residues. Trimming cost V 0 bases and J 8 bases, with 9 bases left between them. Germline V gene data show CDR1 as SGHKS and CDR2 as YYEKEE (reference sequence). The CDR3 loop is CASSLEGDDEQFF. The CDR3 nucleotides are TGTGCCAGCAGCTTGGAGGGGGACGATGAGCAGTTCTTC.

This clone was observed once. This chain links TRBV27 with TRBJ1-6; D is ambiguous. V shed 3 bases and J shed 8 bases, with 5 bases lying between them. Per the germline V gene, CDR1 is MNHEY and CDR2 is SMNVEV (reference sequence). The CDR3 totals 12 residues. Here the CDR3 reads CASSFRYSPLHF. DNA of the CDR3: TGTGCCAGCAGTTTCCGTTATTCACCCCTCCACTTT.

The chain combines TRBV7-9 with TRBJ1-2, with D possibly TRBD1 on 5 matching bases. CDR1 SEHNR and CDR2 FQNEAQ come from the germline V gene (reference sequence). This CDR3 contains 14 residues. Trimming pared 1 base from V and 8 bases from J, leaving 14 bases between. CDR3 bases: TGTGCCAGCAGCTTAGAGAGGGGAAGTGGCGGCTACACCTTC. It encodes CASSLERGSGGYTF.

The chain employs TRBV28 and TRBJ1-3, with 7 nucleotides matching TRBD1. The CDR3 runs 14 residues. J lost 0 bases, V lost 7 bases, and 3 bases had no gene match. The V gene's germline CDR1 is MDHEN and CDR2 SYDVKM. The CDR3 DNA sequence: TGTGCCAGCACTTCAGGGGGCTCTGGAAACACCATATATTTT. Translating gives CASTSGGSGNTIYF.

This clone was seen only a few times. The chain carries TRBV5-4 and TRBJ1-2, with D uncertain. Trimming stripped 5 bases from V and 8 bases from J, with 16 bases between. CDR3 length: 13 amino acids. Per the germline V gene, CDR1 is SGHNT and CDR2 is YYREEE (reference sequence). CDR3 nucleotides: TGTGCCAGCAGTTCCCCGACCTGGACCGGCTACACCTTC. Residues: CASSSPTWTGYTF.